The entry below describes one T cell receptor beta chain. The target of this receptor is not known. Base qualities are not recorded, but no much larger clone differs from it by a single base. The CDR1 and CDR2 encoded by the germline V gene are SGHRS and YFSETQ. V sheds 0 bases and J sheds 0 bases, leaving 4 bases between their ends. Measured from the cysteine to the phenylalanine, the CDR3 is 14 residues long. Only the CDR3 DNA is retained, 42 bases long and in frame from the first base. The library was built by means of the immunoSEQ multiplex PCR assay. TCRdb obtained this table from immuneACCESS and retained in-frame rearrangements with V and J assigned. These tables miss some clones; where compared with another copy, unresolved V genes account for less than half of the shortfall, and the remainder is unexplained. The sample table records around 35,000 clones; around four fifths of these occur just once. The ten most abundant clones make up 2% to 3% of the sample.

The entry originates in a study of T cells in narcolepsy (dated by TCRdb to 2016 to 2019). As for the study more broadly: Healthy control donors were enrolled in the study alongside patients who had narcolepsy type 1 or type 2 (NT1, NT2). The study sought autoreactive T cells targeting hypocretin neuron self-antigens (hypocretin, TRIB2) in narcolepsy patients, using TCR Vbeta sequencing to track clonotypes in blood and CSF.

For TCR Vbeta sequencing, memory CD4+ T cells were sorted ex vivo from the peripheral blood of both healthy controls and narcolepsy patients. Beyond this particular receptor, the publication reports: In plots comparing CSF and blood CD4+ T cell clonotypes from the same patient, HCRT-specific and TRIB2-specific autoreactive clonotypes were highlighted. Numbers of sequenced blood memory CD4+ clonotypes were comparable, averaging around 42,000 in patients and some 33,000 in controls. Autoreactive clonotypes were reported to be detected serially in the blood of the same patients and of different patients, but not in the blood of healthy controls. Certain blood memory CD4+ repertoires from patients and controls had no sequences that matched autoreactive T cell clones.

Here the chain combines TRBV5-1 and TRBJ2-1, with no D gene named confidently. This TCR derives from a human donor with narcolepsy. Input material: CD45RA- memory CD4+ T cells from PBMCs. Explained via the paper, the cell subset or site label denotes: memory T cells sorted ex vivo from peripheral blood. Read as DNA, the sequence is TGCGCCAGCAGCTTGGATAGCTCCTACAATGAGCAGTTCTTC. Its protein product is CASSLDSSYNEQFF.